The rows below give T cell receptor beta chains drawn from one sample of a study of chemoradiotherapy in HPV16-positive cancers. TCRdb keeps only in-frame clones here, not all; method: immunoSEQ multiplex PCR. This table has 40,000 or so clones, roughly three quarters appearing once. Sequencing was performed on blood, taken from a patient who underwent chemoradiotherapy. Receptor source: a human donor with HPV-associated anogenital cancer. The CDR3 runs from the conserved cysteine through the conserved F or W. The order of the fields is J gene, D gene, V gene, clone size, CDR3 protein, CDR3 DNA. The D gene is left open where the match is weak. Size is stated for part of the rows, as once, few or many counts, or as a class when the clone is expanded.

TRBJ1-1,-,TRBV14,once,CASRPNRDPNTEAFF,TGTGCCAGCAGACCGAACCGGGACCCGAACACTGAAGCTTTCTTT
TRBJ1-1,-,TRBV7-8,once,CASSSTDATEAFF,TGTGCCAGCAGCTCGACAGATGCCACTGAAGCTTTCTTT
TRBJ1-2,TRBD1,TRBV7-9,few,CASSQGQSYGYTF,TGTGCCAGCAGCCAGGGACAGTCCTATGGCTACACCTTC
TRBJ1-4,-,TRBV5-1,once,CASSLETANEKLFF,TGCGCCAGCAGCTTGGAGACAGCTAATGAAAAACTGTTTTTT
TRBJ2-7,-,TRBV25-1,-,CASSGRPSYEQYF,TGTGCCAGCAGTGGACGGCCATCCTACGAGCAGTACTTC
TRBJ2-5,TRBD1,TRBV5-4,-,CASREPGQKETQYF,TGTGCCAGCAGAGAGCCGGGACAGAAAGAGACCCAGTACTTC
TRBJ2-3,-,TRBV19,-,CETSGPDTQYF,TGTGAGACTAGTGGCCCAGATACGCAGTATTTT
TRBJ2-5,-,TRBV5-6,-,CASSSGQGSETQYF,TGTGCCAGCAGCTCGGGCCAGGGGTCAGAGACCCAGTACTTC
TRBJ2-5,-,TRBV4-3,few,CASSQEGTNQETQYF,TGCGCCAGCAGCCAAGAGGGAACTAATCAAGAGACCCAGTACTTC
TRBJ2-5,-,TRBV10-2,-,CASSKGGTFQETQYF,TGCGCCAGCAGTAAGGGGGGAACTTTCCAAGAGACCCAGTACTTC
TRBJ1-5,TRBD1,TRBV7-3,-,CASSDRGGQPQHF,TGTGCCAGCAGCGACAGGGGAGGTCAGCCCCAGCATTTT
TRBJ2-7,TRBD1,TRBV6-1,-,CASSEATGDYEQYF,TGTGCCAGCAGCGAAGCCACAGGGGACTACGAGCAGTACTTC
TRBJ1-5,-,TRBV21-1,few,CARAVQPQHF,TGTGCCCGGGCGGTTCAGCCCCAGCATTTT
TRBJ2-2,TRBD1,TRBV6-6,-,CASRRRQGNTGELFF,TGTGCCAGCAGACGCCGACAGGGGAACACCGGGGAGCTGTTTTTT
TRBJ2-7,TRBD2,TRBV7-6,-,CASSLSGGSYEQYF,TGTGCCAGCAGCTTAAGCGGGGGTTCCTACGAGCAGTACTTC
TRBJ2-3,-,TRBV7-3,-,CASSPSRGRWGDTQYF,TGTGCCAGCAGCCCCTCACGGGGGCGGTGGGGAGATACGCAGTATTTT
TRBJ2-2,TRBD1,TRBV7-2,-,CASSLQGAGTGELFF,TGTGCCAGCAGCTTACAGGGGGCTGGCACCGGGGAGCTGTTTTTT
TRBJ1-2,-,TRBV5-8,-,CASSLGWGDGYTF,TGTGCCAGCAGCTTGGGGTGGGGAGATGGCTACACCTTC
TRBJ2-3,TRBD2,TRBV7-3,-,CASSLRAGGRDTQYF,TGTGCCAGCAGCTTAAGGGCGGGGGGCCGCGATACGCAGTATTTT
TRBJ2-1,-,TRBV9,-,CASSGTLRPPNEQFF,TGTGCCAGCAGCGGAACACTTAGGCCTCCCAATGAGCAGTTCTTC
TRBJ2-3,TRBD2,TRBV5-6,-,CASSLWTSGASTDTQYF,TGTGCCAGCAGCTTATGGACTAGCGGGGCTAGCACAGATACGCAGTATTTT
TRBJ2-1,-,TRBV5-1,-,CASNRANEQFF,TGCGCCAGCAACAGAGCCAATGAGCAGTTCTTC